The entry below describes one T cell receptor (beta chain). Profiling relied on immunoSEQ multiplex PCR, and the TCRdb table lists in-frame clones only, not all of them. The sample yields fewer than 25,000 clones, 70% to 90% seen once. Trimming cost V 7 bases and J 5 bases; bases outside gene matches: 11. CDR1 and CDR2 from the germline V gene are MNHEY and SVGAGI. The CDR3 contains 15 residues. While infection was still active, Seattle patients were enrolled and then followed longitudinally. This specimen belongs to a study of blood T cell repertoires in COVID-19. Study in general: Italy, Spain and the United States were the sources of the convalescent and acute COVID-19 samples. PBMCs, B-cell-depleted T cells, or T cells provided the cDNA or gDNA that made up the material.

Input material: peripheral blood. This TCR came from a man aged 65 to 79 with COVID-19, enrolled during active disease. The V gene is TRBV6-5, the J gene TRBJ1-2; 9 bases are shared with TRBD1. The CDR3 sequence: CASTWTGEVRYGYTF. The DNA for the CDR3 is TGTGCCAGCACCTGGACAGGGGAAGTTCGGTATGGCTACACCTTC.